One and the same sample provided the 25 T cell receptor beta chains below, sequenced in a study of T-cell reconstitution after alpha-beta-depleted transplantation in children. During its preparation, the TCRbeta library received unique molecular identifiers. TCRdb processed the PCR reads anew with MiXCR; each CDR3 protein has one entry. This table holds about 900,000 distinct CDR3 sequences, about 30% found once. The sample was PBMCs, mostly from graft donor cells, taken 360 days after TCRalphabeta/CD19-depleted stem cell transplant. These receptors came from a boy less than two years old who had a stem cell transplant for SCID, so the T cells may come from the graft donor.

J is TRBJ2-7 and V is TRBV27; possibly TRBD2 for D (8 bases). There are 14 residues in the CDR3. V dropped 3 bases and J dropped 6 bases, with 15 bases sitting between them. The germline V gene has CDR1 MNHEY and CDR2 SMNVEV (reference sequence). CDR3 DNA: TGTGCCAGCAGTTTTACAGGGGCGGGGGGCGAGCAGTACTTC. Translated: CASSFTGAGGEQYF.

The chain carries TRBV20-1 and TRBJ2-7; 9 nucleotides align to TRBD1. Germline lookup yields CDR1 DFQATT and CDR2 SNEGSKA (reference sequence). With V trimmed by 6 bases and J by 0 bases, 9 bases remained unmatched. The CDR3 has 15 amino acids. The CDR3 reads CSAKEGQGLSYEQYF. CDR3 DNA sequence: TGCAGTGCCAAGGAGGGACAGGGTCTCTCCTACGAGCAGTACTTC.

The chain recombines TRBV20-1 with TRBJ2-5; the D is unclear. V was cut by 7 bases and J by 5 bases, with 14 bases left in between. Looked up from germline, CDR1 is DFQATT and CDR2 is SNEGSKA (reference sequence). This CDR3 is built from 12 residues. The CDR3 sequence: CSVNALQETQYF. The CDR3 bases are TGCAGTGTAAATGCCCTACAGGAGACCCAGTACTTC.

The sample holds one count of this clonotype. The chain has TRBV7-3 and TRBJ2-2; 7 bases map to TRBD1. The ends lost 5 bases at V and 3 bases at J; junction bases unmatched: 6. The V gene's germline CDR1 is SGHTA and CDR2 FQGTGA. This CDR3 is built from 15 residues. The chain's CDR3 is CASSNNRGDTGELFF. The CDR3 DNA sequence: TGTGCCAGCAGCAACAACAGGGGTGACACCGGGGAGCTGTTTTTT.

This clonotype appeared a few times. The rearrangement uses TRBV6-2 or TRBV6-3 and TRBJ2-7; D perhaps matches TRBD2 (6 bases). Germline V gene sequence: CDR1 MNHEY, CDR2 SVGEGT. The germline V and J ends were trimmed by 6 bases and 0 bases, with 15 bases remaining between them. This CDR3 has 15 residues. In DNA form, the CDR3 reads TGTGCCAGCAGCCGTCTGGGGGGAAACTCCTACGAGCAGTACTTC. This sequence encodes CASSRLGGNSYEQYF.

This clonotype was seen more than once but under ten times. The rearrangement links TRBV12-3 or TRBV12-4 to TRBJ2-1; D is ambiguous. V was clipped by 0 bases and J by 5 bases, with 14 bases between them. This CDR3 is built from 16 residues. The CDR3 spells CASSLALGGPNNEQFF. CDR3 DNA: TGTGCCAGCAGTTTAGCGCTCGGCGGACCAAACAATGAGCAGTTCTTC.

The chain uses TRBV3-1 and TRBJ2-2; D might be TRBD2 (7 bases). Trimming removed 1 base at V and 6 bases at J, with 12 bases between. Looked up from germline, CDR1 is LGHDT and CDR2 is YNNKEL (reference sequence). This CDR3 comprises 15 residues. CDR3 nucleotides: TGTGCCAGCAGCCAAGTGGGGGGGGCCCCCGGGGAGCTGTTTTTT. Protein sequence: CASSQVGGAPGELFF.

This CDR3 reads CASSQPGQGSNSPLHF. The CDR3 region has the DNA TGTGCCAGCAGTCAGCCAGGACAGGGTTCTAATTCACCCCTCCACTTT. The chain couples TRBV6-1 to TRBJ1-6; 8 bases match TRBD1. The trim removed 5 bases at V and 6 bases at J, leaving 9 bases unmatched. CDR3 length: 16 amino acids. Germline V gene sequence: CDR1 MNHNS, CDR2 SASEGT.

This clonotype was found once. V gene TRBV27 combines with J gene TRBJ2-7; no firm D call. Germline V gives CDR1 MNHEY, CDR2 SMNVEV (reference sequence). This CDR3 region has 16 residues. Trimming pared 3 bases from V and 0 bases from J, leaving 15 bases between. In nucleotides, the CDR3 is TGTGCCAGCAGTTTGTGGATGGGCCGGAGCTCCTACGAGCAGTACTTC. Its translation: CASSLWMGRSSYEQYF.

The chain joins TRBV24-1 to TRBJ1-2, with a tentative D call TRBD1 (6 bases). Trimming removed 2 bases at V and 4 bases at J, with 10 bases between. CDR3 length equals 14 residues. Germline V lookup: CDR1 KGHDR, CDR2 SFDVKD. The CDR3 bases are TGTGCCACCAGTGATTCTGGGACACCCTATGGCTACACCTTC. Translated, it gives CATSDSGTPYGYTF.

The chain couples TRBV29-1 to TRBJ1-1; unclear D gene. Germline V lookup: CDR1 SQVTM, CDR2 ANQGSEA. V gave up 7 bases and J gave up 0 bases, with 6 bases separating them. The CDR3 contains 11 residues. CDR3 nucleotides: TGCAGCGGGCAAATGAACACTGAAGCTTTCTTT. Amino acids: CSGQMNTEAFF.

The chain employs TRBV12-3 or TRBV12-4 and TRBJ1-2, with TRBD1 as a possible D gene (6 bases). The V end lost 5 bases, the J end lost 5 bases, and 24 bases lay between the germline ends. The CDR3 totals 17 residues. The CDR3: CASSPNQGKGVWYGYTF. The DNA of the CDR3 is TGTGCCAGCAGTCCAAACCAGGGGAAAGGCGTGTGGTATGGCTACACCTTC.

CDR3 loop: CASSLRGARDGYTF. The CDR3 DNA follows: TGTGCCAGCAGTTTGAGGGGGGCGCGGGATGGCTACACCTTC. This chain uses TRBV12-3 or TRBV12-4 with TRBJ1-2; D possibly corresponds to TRBD1 (6 bases). Trimming stripped 3 bases from V and 6 bases from J, with 14 bases between. The CDR3 consists of 14 residues.

This clonotype was recorded a few times. V is TRBV18 and J is TRBJ2-7, with TRBD2 matching over 7 bases. CDR1 is KGHSH, CDR2 LQKENI, per germline. The CDR3 consists of 15 residues. J lost 5 bases, V lost 3 bases, and 10 bases had no gene match. The CDR3 nucleotides read TGTGCCAGCTCACCCCCGACTAGCCCATCGGACGAGCAGTACTTC. This translates into CASSPPTSPSDEQYF.

This clonotype was picked up a small number of times. The chain has TRBV28 and TRBJ2-1, with D perhaps matching TRBD1 (6 bases). This CDR3 spans 17 amino acids. Trimming cost V 2 bases and J 0 bases, with 14 bases left between them. Germline V gene lookup returns CDR1 MDHEN and CDR2 SYDVKM. CDR3: CASSLEAGDFSYNEQFF. The CDR3, as DNA: TGTGCCAGCAGTTTAGAGGCAGGGGATTTCTCCTACAATGAGCAGTTCTTC.

This clonotype was counted a few times. The chain joins TRBV7-7 to TRBJ2-5; the D gene is possibly TRBD1 (5 bases). With 1 base removed from V and 4 bases from J, the gap between germline ends came to 13 bases. Per germline, CDR1 SSHAT and CDR2 FNYEAQ (reference sequence). The CDR3 sequence is 15 residues long. CDR3: CASSLDLGPGETQYF. As DNA, the CDR3 is TGTGCCAGCAGCTTAGATCTGGGGCCGGGAGAGACCCAGTACTTC.

This chain uses TRBV7-9 with TRBJ1-4; D is undetermined. There are 13 residues in the CDR3. V was shortened by 10 bases and J by 1 base, with 10 bases between the two germline ends. Germline-derived CDR1 and CDR2 are SEHNR and FQNEAQ (reference sequence). This CDR3 is CATEALTNEKLFF. The CDR3 coding sequence is TGTGCCACCGAGGCCCTAACTAATGAAAAACTGTTTTTT.

This clonotype was counted a few times. This sequence joins TRBV27 and TRBJ2-7; 7 positions agree with TRBD2. The V gene end was trimmed by 4 bases and the J gene end by 3 bases; junction bases not matched to a gene: 12. The length of the CDR3 is 16 residues. The germline V gene encodes CDR1 MNHEY and CDR2 SMNVEV (reference sequence). CDR3 loop: CASSWSFGGSLYEQYF. The CDR3 DNA reads TGTGCCAGCAGTTGGTCATTCGGGGGGAGCCTCTACGAGCAGTACTTC.

This clonotype has more than one count but fewer than ten. The chain has TRBV12-3 or TRBV12-4 and TRBJ2-2; 8 nucleotides line up with TRBD1. The CDR3 contains 14 residues. V lost 6 bases, J lost 6 bases, and 6 bases stayed unmatched. DNA for the CDR3: TGTGCCAGCAGCTACCGGACAGGGTCCGGGGAGCTGTTTTTT. It yields the protein CASSYRTGSGELFF.

V gene TRBV3-1 combines with J gene TRBJ2-1; 10 bases map to TRBD2. Germline-derived CDR1 and CDR2 are LGHDT and YNNKEL (reference sequence). The length of the CDR3 is 17 residues. V gave up 6 bases and J gave up 7 bases; unmatched junction bases: 15. CDR3 loop: CASSRTMGLAIFNEQFF. In nucleotides, the CDR3 is TGTGCCAGCAGTCGAACAATGGGACTAGCGATTTTTAATGAGCAGTTCTTC.

The V gene is TRBV7-9, the J gene TRBJ2-1; the D gene is possibly TRBD1 (5 bases). V gave up 3 bases and J gave up 6 bases, with 15 bases separating them. The CDR3 is made up of 15 amino acids. CDR1 is SEHNR, CDR2 FQNEAQ, per germline (reference sequence). CDR3 DNA sequence: TGTGCCAGCAGCTTTGGTTCAGGGCCCTTCAATGAGCAGTTCTTC. Amino acids: CASSFGSGPFNEQFF. Combining the CDR3 with reference TRBV7-9 and TRBJ2-1 gives the whole variable domain DTGVSQNPRHKITKRGQNVTFRCDPISEHNRLYWYRQTLGQGPEFLTYFQNEAQLEKSRLLSDRFSAERPKGSFSTLEIQRTEQGDSAMYLCASSFGSGPFNEQFFGPGTRLTVL.

V gene TRBV5-1 combines with J gene TRBJ2-2; D is uncertain. Trimming pared 5 bases from V and 2 bases from J, leaving 10 bases between. The germline gives CDR1 SGHRS, CDR2 YFSETQ. The length of the CDR3 is 14 residues. The CDR3 loop is CASRAQTNTGELFF. The CDR3 bases are TGCGCCAGCAGGGCACAGACCAACACCGGGGAGCTGTTTTTT. Together with reference TRBV5-1 and TRBJ2-2, the CDR3 gives the full variable domain: KAGVTQTPRYLIKTRGQQVTLSCSPISGHRSVSWYQQTPGQGLQFLFEYFSETQRNKGNFPGRFSGRQFSNSRSEMNVSTLELGDSALYLCASRAQTNTGELFFGEGSRLTVL.

This clonotype was seen a handful of times. This chain's CDR3 is CSARPVLDGYTF. CDR3 sequence (DNA): TGCAGTGCAAGACCCGTGCTTGATGGCTACACCTTC. The genes are TRBV20-1 and TRBJ1-2, with D unclear. This CDR3 region has 12 residues. CDR1 and CDR2 from the germline V gene are DFQATT and SNEGSKA (reference sequence). The V end lost 6 bases, the J end lost 6 bases, and 14 bases lay between the germline ends.

The count of this clonotype is one. The chain carries TRBV7-9 and TRBJ1-4; 8 nucleotides agree with TRBD1. J lost 6 bases, V lost 2 bases, and 5 bases had no gene match. Germline values: CDR1 SEHNR, CDR2 FQNEAQ (reference sequence). This CDR3 contains 15 residues. The CDR3 loop is CASSLFRTGHEKLFF. Written as DNA, the CDR3 is TGTGCCAGCAGCTTATTTCGGACAGGGCATGAAAAACTGTTTTTT.

Only a few counts were recorded for this clonotype. The DNA for the CDR3 is TGCGCCAGCAGCTTTCCCCAAGACAGGGGCTGGGTCGAGCAGTACTTC. Protein sequence: CASSFPQDRGWVEQYF. V is TRBV5-1 and J is TRBJ2-7; 8 bases agree with TRBD1. The germline V gene has CDR1 SGHRS and CDR2 YFSETQ. The CDR3 is made up of 16 amino acids. V dropped 2 bases and J dropped 6; count of bases not matched to a gene: 13. The variable domain in full, completed from reference TRBV5-1 and TRBJ2-7, reads KAGVTQTPRYLIKTRGQQVTLSCSPISGHRSVSWYQQTPGQGLQFLFEYFSETQRNKGNFPGRFSGRQFSNSRSEMNVSTLELGDSALYLCASSFPQDRGWVEQYFGPGTRLTVT.